This T cell receptor (beta chain) was sequenced for a study of PD-1 blockade in classical Hodgkin lymphoma (dated by TCRdb to the early 2020s). General notes on the study: Nivolumab dosing was 3 mg/kg intravenously every 2 weeks, continuing until either disease progression or unacceptable toxicity. The study used TCR beta sequencing and CyTOF to define a peripheral blood immune signature of response to PD-1 blockade in classical Hodgkin lymphoma. Results and caveats for the whole study, not just this receptor: Lower diversity was seen in patients whose nivolumab began less than 1 year after ASCT, and these patients were left out of later analyses so that immune reconstitution would not confound the results. A significant rise by C4D1 was seen in CD4+ but not CD8+ TCR diversity (p=0.0027 vs p=0.16), with the rise being most apparent in complete responders (p=0.02). Only a single clinical trial cohort was studied, and what caused the repertoire differences, possibly disease activity or prior therapy, remained undefined. Among trial patients, those achieving complete response had baseline diversity similar to that of newly diagnosed patients, while diversity was significantly lower in partial responders and progressors. Baseline TCR diversity was reported as lower in newly diagnosed patients than in healthy donors, and lower still in relapsed/refractory patients.

A single count supports this clone. The clone's antigen remains unknown. The sample holds no much larger clone one base away, and base qualities are not on file. Genomic DNA was isolated using the Qiagen DNeasy kit from unsorted PBMCs as well as from negatively selected CD4+ and CD8+ fractions. TCR beta CDR3 regions were subjected to amplification by immunoSEQ multiplex PCR with primers that anneal to V and J segments. Amplification bias was minimized using a synthetic immune receptor repertoire, and residual bias was removed computationally after sequencing. Regarding the original processing steps: Repertoire diversity was quantified as the Shannon entropy index using custom Python scripts. Unsorted, CD4+ and CD8+ repertoires were analyzed separately, except for combined analyses in which CD4+ and CD8+ sequences were merged in silico. Clonal expansion was defined as a frequency increase of at least 2-fold after treatment compared with C1D1, and clones undetected at baseline were assigned a pseudocount of 0.5. Singleton clones were defined as clones with 0 or 1 copy at C1D1, and non-singleton clones were defined as clones with 2 or more copies. Clones expanded in unsorted samples were annotated as CD4+, CD8+ or unknown by matching protein sequences in sorted samples from the same patient. Wilcoxon tests on paired samples were used to test changes in diversity from C1D1 to C4D1. The immuneACCESS repertoire file appears here via TCRdb, limited to in-frame rearrangements. These files lack a portion of the clones; in checked studies, under half of the deficit traces to unresolved V genes, and the cause of the others is not known. V and J calls plus clone size are reproduced from that table; the DNA served to infer D and trimming. The sample table lists around 14,000 clones, around four fifths of them with a count of one. Together, the top ten hold 25% of the sample.

According to the study, the label for this sample's time point signals: cycle 2 day 1 (C2D1) of nivolumab. All trial patients had relapsed after autologous stem cell transplantation, with cohorts A, B and C differing in prior brentuximab vedotin exposure. The trial cohort comprised around 60 patients with relapsed/refractory classical Hodgkin lymphoma whose best overall responses were complete response, partial response or progressive disease. In the multi-cohort phase II CheckMate 205 trial, trial patients received single-agent nivolumab. Best overall response was determined by an independent review committee according to the 2007 International Working Group response criteria. PBMCs from the trial were collected at three points: immediately before nivolumab initiation (C1D1), and during therapy at cycle 2 day 1 and cycle 4 day 1. Peripheral blood was collected in 8 mL Vacutainer Cell Preparation Tubes, from which PBMCs were isolated by centrifugation and then cryopreserved.

CDR1 GTSNPN and CDR2 SVGIG are derived from the germline V gene (reference sequence). V loses 1 base of germline sequence and J loses 3 bases, and the interval between the two ends is 18 bases. Its CDR3 holds 16 amino acids, cysteine through phenylalanine. CDR3 DNA only is kept here, 48 bases in frame from base 1. This receptor chain uses TRBV30 and TRBJ1-1; no D gene is confidently identified. The receptor was derived from a human donor with classical Hodgkin lymphoma. The source was peripheral blood mononuclear cells (PBMCs), collected before the second cycle of nivolumab. At the DNA level, the sequence is TGTGCCTGGAGTGGAGCCGGGGTACGTAGTTACACTGAAGCTTTCTTT. It is translated as CAWSGAGVRSYTEAFF.